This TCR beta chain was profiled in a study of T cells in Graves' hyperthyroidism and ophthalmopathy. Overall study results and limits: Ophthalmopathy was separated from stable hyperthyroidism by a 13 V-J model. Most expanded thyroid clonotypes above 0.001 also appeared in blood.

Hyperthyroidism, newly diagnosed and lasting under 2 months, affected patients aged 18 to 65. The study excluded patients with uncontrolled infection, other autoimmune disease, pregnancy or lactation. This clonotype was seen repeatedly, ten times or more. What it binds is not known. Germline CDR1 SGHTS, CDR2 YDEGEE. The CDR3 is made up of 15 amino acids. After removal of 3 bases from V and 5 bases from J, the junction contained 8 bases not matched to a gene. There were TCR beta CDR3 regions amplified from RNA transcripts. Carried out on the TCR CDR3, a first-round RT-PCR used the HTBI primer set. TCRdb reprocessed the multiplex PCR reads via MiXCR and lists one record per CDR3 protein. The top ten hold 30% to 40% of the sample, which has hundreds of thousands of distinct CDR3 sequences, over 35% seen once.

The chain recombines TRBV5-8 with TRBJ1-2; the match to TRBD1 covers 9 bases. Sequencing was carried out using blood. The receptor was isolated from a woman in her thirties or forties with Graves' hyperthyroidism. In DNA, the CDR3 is TGTGCCAGCAGCTCCCGGGGACAGGGAGATTATGGCTACACCTTC. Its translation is CASSSRGQGDYGYTF.